This TCR beta chain originates from a study of Graves' ophthalmopathy and Graves' hyperthyroidism. Background on the study: The collection of peripheral blood took place at initial diagnosis, before any treatment. Study outcomes and limitations: A majority of expanded thyroid clonotypes exceeding 0.001 frequency were likewise present in blood.

CDR1 and CDR2 (germline): SQVTM, ANQGSEA. CDR3 size: 12 residues. V lost 3 bases and J 3 bases, leaving 9 bases between the germline ends. RNA transcripts provided the template for amplifying TCR beta CDR3 regions. In the first round, RT-PCR was carried out with HTBI primers, and a multiplex PCR formed the second round. TCRdb independently ran MiXCR on the multiplex PCR reads; one entry per CDR3 protein. In the table there are 500,000 to 700,000 distinct CDR3 sequences, around a fifth of which are singletons. In the case of this clonotype: What it recognizes is unknown.

Hyperthyroidism cases were recent diagnoses of under 2 months' duration in people aged 18 to 65. Other autoimmune diseases, uncontrolled infections, pregnancy or lactation led to the exclusion of patients. The specimen sequenced was peripheral blood. The clonotype was recovered from a woman aged 18-30 years with stable Graves' hyperthyroidism. Some clones in this sample may be carry-over from other donors' samples. The chain recombines TRBV29-1 with TRBJ2-7; D may be TRBD1 (5 bases). In DNA, the CDR3 is TGCAGCGTTGACCAGGGCGACTACGAGCAGTACTTC. It codes for CSVDQGDYEQYF.